Shown below are 26 T cell receptor beta chains from a single sample sequenced in a study of blood T cell repertoires in COVID-19. The repertoire was sequenced with immunoSEQ multiplex PCR; TCRdb's copy has only in-frame clones and lacks some. The sample lists some 65,000 clones; 90% were seen once. Sequenced input: peripheral blood. These receptors originate from a man aged 50 to 60 with COVID-19, enrolled during active disease.

The rearrangement joins TRBV4-3 to TRBJ2-3; weak D call: TRBD1 (5 bases). The CDR3 is 16 residues long. Germline lookup yields CDR1 LGHNA and CDR2 YSLEER. The V gene lost 0 bases and the J gene lost 4 bases, with 14 bases spanning the gap. CDR3 in amino acids: CASSQDPGQGADTQYF. The CDR3 DNA follows: TGCGCCAGCAGCCAAGACCCAGGGCAGGGCGCAGATACGCAGTATTTT.

The chain combines TRBV29-1 with TRBJ2-2, with D possibly TRBD2 on 5 matching bases. CDR1 and CDR2 from the germline V gene are SQVTM and ANQGSEA. The V end lost 6 bases, the J end lost 5 bases, and 13 bases lay between the germline ends. This CDR3 has 13 residues. This CDR3 reads CSVSTRLTGELFF. For the CDR3, the DNA is TGCAGCGTATCGACGAGACTAACCGGGGAGCTGTTTTTT.

The V call is TRBV10-3, the J call TRBJ2-7; 8 bases fit TRBD2. The CDR3 is 16 residues long. After removal of 6 bases from V and 0 bases from J, the junction contained 10 bases not matched to a gene. Germline CDR1 is ENHRY and CDR2 is SYGVKD. In DNA form, the CDR3 reads TGTGCCATCAGGGCCGGGGGTAGCGGGAACTCCTACGAGCAGTACTTC. This translates into CAIRAGGSGNSYEQYF.

V usage is TRBV7-6 and J usage is TRBJ2-2; perhaps TRBD2 as D (6 bases). The CDR3 is 16 residues long. The germline V and J ends were trimmed by 3 bases and 2 bases, with 13 bases remaining between them. CDR1 SGHVS and CDR2 FNYEAQ come from the germline V gene. The CDR3 reads CASSLAGRANTGELFF. In DNA form, the CDR3 reads TGTGCCAGCAGCTTGGCCGGGAGAGCTAACACCGGGGAGCTGTTTTTT.

The chain couples TRBV7-2 to TRBJ2-3, with TRBD2 matching 7 bases. The CDR3 covers 18 residues. V trimming: 2 bases; J trimming: 4 bases; junction bases outside the gene matches: 15. Germline CDR1 and CDR2: SGHTA and FQGNSA. CDR3 amino acids: CASSLSVGRAGEADTQYF. The CDR3 DNA reads TGTGCCAGCAGCTTATCTGTAGGGAGGGCGGGGGAGGCAGATACGCAGTATTTT.

This sequence joins TRBV29-1 and TRBJ1-1; D is possibly TRBD1 (5 bases). The V end lost 7 bases, the J end lost 1 base, and 16 bases lay between the germline ends. The CDR3 sequence is 14 residues long. CDR1 is SQVTM and CDR2 is ANQGSEA in the germline V gene. The CDR3 DNA follows: TGCAGCGCCTCTTTAGGGACTCCGAACACTGAAGCTTTCTTT. Translation gives CSASLGTPNTEAFF.

The J gene is TRBJ2-5, the V gene TRBV4-1; D is perhaps TRBD2 (5 bases). The CDR3 extends over 15 amino acids. V lost 1 base to trimming and J lost 5 bases, with 14 bases between them. Germline V gene lookup returns CDR1 MGHRA and CDR2 YSYEKL. The CDR3 DNA is TGCGCCAGCAGCCAAGCGCACGGGGATCGGGAGACCCAGTACTTC. Protein product: CASSQAHGDRETQYF.

The DNA for the CDR3 is TGTGCCAGCTCACCCGTCAGCCACAGGAATAACTATGGCTACACCTTC. This sequence encodes CASSPVSHRNNYGYTF. The rearrangement links TRBV18 to TRBJ1-2; D might be TRBD1 (5 bases). The germline CDR1 and CDR2 sequences are KGHSH and LQKENI. V was shortened by 3 bases and J by 1 base, with 15 bases between the two germline ends. This CDR3 has 16 amino acids.

The rearrangement joins TRBV7-6 to TRBJ2-7; 10 nucleotides match TRBD2. This CDR3 has 18 residues. Germline lookup yields CDR1 SGHVS and CDR2 FNYEAQ. V dropped 5 bases and J dropped 8; count of bases not matched to a gene: 21. CDR3 protein: CASSPPLTSSGRIPKQYF. Here the CDR3 DNA reads TGTGCCAGCAGCCCGCCTTTAACTTCTAGCGGGAGAATCCCCAAGCAGTACTTC. Full variable domain (missing parts from reference TRBV7-6 and TRBJ2-7): GAGVSQSPRYKVTKRGQDVALRCDPISGHVSLYWYRQALGQGPEFLTYFNYEAQQDKSGLPNDRFSAERPEGSISTLTIQRTEQRDSAMYRCASSPPLTSSGRIPKQYFGPGTRLTVT.

The gene calls are TRBV24-1 and TRBJ1-3; TRBD1 agrees at 7 bases. The junction had 4 bases not matched to a gene; V was cut back by 4 bases and J by 2 bases. The CDR3 loop spans 15 amino acids. Germline assignment: CDR1 KGHDR and CDR2 SFDVKD. The CDR3 is CATSDPRGPGNTIYF. CDR3 bases: TGTGCCACCAGTGACCCGAGGGGGCCTGGAAACACCATATATTTT.

The CDR3 bases are TGCGCCAGCAGCCAAGGTGGGAGGGGGAGAAGCTCTGGAAACACCATATATTTT. It yields the protein CASSQGGRGRSSGNTIYF. The rearrangement joins TRBV4-1 to TRBJ1-3; TRBD1 is a possible D gene (6 bases). The CDR3 contains 18 residues. Trimming took 1 base from V and 0 from J, leaving 16 bases between them. Germline V gives CDR1 MGHRA, CDR2 YSYEKL.

The chain combines TRBV6-6 with TRBJ2-3; 8 bases match TRBD2. The V gene end was trimmed by 7 bases and the J gene end by 6 bases; junction bases not matched to a gene: 12. The CDR3 extends over 15 amino acids. CDR1 and CDR2 from the germline V gene are MNHNY and SVGAGI (reference sequence). The CDR3 protein is CASTPGTSERDTQYF. For the CDR3, the DNA is TGTGCCAGCACCCCGGGGACTAGTGAACGTGATACGCAGTATTTT.

V is TRBV5-6 and J is TRBJ2-3; 9 positions match TRBD2. Germline CDR1 is SGHDT and CDR2 is YYEEEE. V lost 4 bases to trimming and J lost 0 bases; unmatched junction nucleotides: 3. The CDR3 is 15 amino acids. The CDR3 DNA reads as TGTGCCAGCAGCCCCCTAGCGGGGAGCACAGATACGCAGTATTTT. Protein sequence: CASSPLAGSTDTQYF. Drawing the rest from reference TRBV5-6 and TRBJ2-3, the complete variable domain is DAGVTQSPTHLIKTRGQQVTLRCSPKSGHDTVSWYQQALGQGPQFIFQYYEEEERQRGNFPDRFSGHQFPNYSSELNVNALLLGDSALYLCASSPLAGSTDTQYFGPGTRLTVL.

V usage is TRBV2 and J usage is TRBJ2-6; no firm D call. CDR1 is SNHLY, CDR2 FYNNEI, per germline. The CDR3 runs to 14 residues. V lost 4 bases to trimming and J lost 3 bases, with 7 bases between them. CDR3 bases: TGTGCCAGCAGTGTCTATTATGGGGCCAACGTCCTGACTTTC. Translation gives CASSVYYGANVLTF.

As concerns this clone: This specimen includes other DNA sequences encoding the same CDR3. J is TRBJ2-1 and V is TRBV5-4; perhaps TRBD1 as D (7 bases). Germline V gene data show CDR1 as SGHNT and CDR2 as YYREEE (reference sequence). V shed 0 bases and J shed 7 bases, with 11 bases lying between them. The CDR3 has 14 amino acids. The CDR3 bases are TGTGCCAGCAGCTTGGACCCAGGGGGGAATGAGCAGTTCTTC. Translating it yields CASSLDPGGNEQFF.

This sequence joins TRBV7-8 and TRBJ2-5; a possible D gene is TRBD1 (6 bases). The CDR3 extends over 14 amino acids. Between the trimmed V and J ends, which lost 0 bases and 1 base, there was a span of 6 bases. The germline CDR1 and CDR2 sequences are SGHVS and FQNEAQ. CDR3 loop: CASSLAGGQETQYF. The CDR3, as DNA: TGTGCCAGCAGCTTAGCAGGGGGCCAAGAGACCCAGTACTTC.

The gene calls are TRBV28 and TRBJ1-3; perhaps TRBD1 as D (6 bases). The CDR3 runs to 14 residues. V was trimmed by 5 bases and J by 5 bases, leaving 13 bases between them. Looked up from germline, CDR1 is MDHEN and CDR2 is SYDVKM. The CDR3 reads CASSGRGQRNTIYF. The CDR3 bases are TGTGCCAGCAGTGGTAGGGGACAACGAAACACCATATATTTT. The full variable domain, rest sourced from reference TRBV28 and TRBJ1-3, is DVKVTQSSRYLVKRTGEKVFLECVQDMDHENMFWYRQDPGLGLRLIYFSYDVKMKEKGDIPEGYSVSREKKERFSLILESASTNQTSMYLCASSGRGQRNTIYFGEGSWLTVV.

The rearrangement joins TRBV5-4 to TRBJ2-2; D gene ambiguous. The CDR3 consists of 15 residues. The V and J ends lost 2 bases and 0 bases respectively, with 8 bases between them. The germline V gene has CDR1 SGHNT and CDR2 YYREEE (reference sequence). The CDR3 reads CASSFAGPNTGELFF. Here the CDR3 DNA reads TGTGCCAGCAGCTTCGCAGGTCCGAACACCGGGGAGCTGTTTTTT.

This rearrangement joins TRBV10-3 to TRBJ2-3; 9 positions agree with TRBD2. J gave up 4 bases and V 8 bases, and 7 bases lay outside the gene matches. Germline V gene sequence: CDR1 ENHRY, CDR2 SYGVKD. CDR3 length equals 14 residues. The CDR3 loop is CAIGNRLAADTQYF. DNA of the CDR3: TGTGCCATCGGCAATCGACTAGCGGCAGATACGCAGTATTTT.

This chain links TRBV24-1 with TRBJ2-1, with 10 bases lining up with TRBD2. Germline CDR1 KGHDR, CDR2 SFDVKD. The CDR3 runs 18 residues. The J segment lost 8 bases and the V segment lost 2 bases, leaving 14 bases of the junction unmatched. The CDR3: CATSDSTTLAGVYYEQFF. Here the CDR3 DNA reads TGTGCCACCAGTGATTCCACAACTCTAGCGGGAGTTTACTATGAGCAGTTCTTC.

This chain joins TRBV6-2 or TRBV6-3 and TRBJ2-1; D may be TRBD2 (5 bases). V gave up 5 bases and J gave up 10 bases, with 9 bases separating them. The CDR3 runs to 11 residues. CDR1 MNHEY and CDR2 SVGEGT come from the germline V gene. The CDR3 DNA sequence: TGTGCCAGCAGTGCGCGACTAGAGCAGTTCTTC. Its protein product is CASSARLEQFF.

Only one count was recorded for this clone. This rearrangement joins TRBV18 to TRBJ1-5; 8 bases align to TRBD1. Trimming at V came to 3 bases and at J to 0 bases, leaving 10 bases not matched to a gene. Germline loops: CDR1 KGHSH, CDR2 LQKENI. CDR3 length: 18 residues. The CDR3 DNA reads as TGTGCCAGCTCACCTCTCGAGGGACAGGCGTATAGCAATCAGCCCCAGCATTTT. Its protein product is CASSPLEGQAYSNQPQHF.

The rearrangement joins TRBV5-4 to TRBJ1-4, with 11 bases matching TRBD1. The V gene end was trimmed by 4 bases and the J gene end by 8 bases; junction bases not matched to a gene: 10. The CDR3 loop spans 16 amino acids. CDR1 is SGHNT and CDR2 is YYREEE in the germline V gene (reference sequence). The CDR3 loop reads CASSQGGGQGAEKLFF. Written as DNA, the CDR3 is TGTGCCAGCAGCCAAGGGGGTGGACAGGGGGCGGAAAAACTGTTTTTT.

The chain recombines TRBV10-3 with TRBJ2-7; the match to TRBD2 covers 14 bases. The CDR3 has 15 amino acids. V was clipped by 6 bases and J by 6 bases; unmatched bases: 7. Germline CDR1 and CDR2: ENHRY and SYGVKD. The CDR3 DNA reads TGTGCCATCAGATCGACTAGCGGGAGGGCCGGCGAGCAGTACTTC. The encoded protein is CAIRSTSGRAGEQYF.

This clone was counted between two and nine times. The chain employs TRBV24-1 and TRBJ2-5; 10 positions match TRBD1. CDR1 and CDR2 (germline): KGHDR, SFDVKD. J gave up 1 base and V 4 bases, and 5 bases lay outside the gene matches. This CDR3 has 16 amino acids. This CDR3 is CATSEVGQGPQETQYF. The CDR3 region has the DNA TGTGCCACCAGTGAGGTGGGACAGGGGCCCCAAGAGACCCAGTACTTC.

The CDR3 here is CASRRQATGYGYTF. CDR3 nucleotide sequence: TGTGCCAGCAGGCGACAGGCAACTGGCTATGGCTACACCTTC. The chain employs TRBV6-5 and TRBJ1-2; D might be TRBD1 (6 bases). The CDR3 is made up of 14 amino acids. V lost 6 bases to trimming and J lost 4 bases, with 15 bases between them. CDR1 is MNHEY, CDR2 SVGAGI, per germline.